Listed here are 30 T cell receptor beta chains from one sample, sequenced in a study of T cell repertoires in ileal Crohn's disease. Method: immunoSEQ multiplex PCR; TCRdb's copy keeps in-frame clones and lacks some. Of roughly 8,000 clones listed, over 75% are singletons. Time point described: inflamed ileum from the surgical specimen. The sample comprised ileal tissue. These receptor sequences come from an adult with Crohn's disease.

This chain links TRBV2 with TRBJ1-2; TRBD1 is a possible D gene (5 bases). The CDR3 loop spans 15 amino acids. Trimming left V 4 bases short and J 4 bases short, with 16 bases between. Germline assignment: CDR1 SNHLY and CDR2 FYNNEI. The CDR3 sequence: CASSATLDRIYGYTF. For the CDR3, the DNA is TGTGCCAGCAGTGCTACCTTAGACAGAATCTATGGCTACACCTTC. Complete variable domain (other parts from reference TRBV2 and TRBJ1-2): EPEVTQTPSHQVTQMGQEVILRCVPISNHLYFYWYRQILGQKVEFLVSFYNNEISEKSEIFDDQFSVERPDGSNFTLKIRSTKLEDSAMYFCASSATLDRIYGYTFGSGTRLTVV.

CDR3 loop: CASSPWGLLTDTQYF. For the CDR3, the DNA is TGCGCCAGCAGCCCGTGGGGACTGCTCACAGATACGCAGTATTTT. The V call is TRBV5-1, the J call TRBJ2-3; TRBD2 might be the D (6 bases). Trimming removed 4 bases from V and 2 bases from J, with 14 bases in between. CDR1 SGHRS and CDR2 YFSETQ come from the germline V gene. The CDR3 is 15 residues long.

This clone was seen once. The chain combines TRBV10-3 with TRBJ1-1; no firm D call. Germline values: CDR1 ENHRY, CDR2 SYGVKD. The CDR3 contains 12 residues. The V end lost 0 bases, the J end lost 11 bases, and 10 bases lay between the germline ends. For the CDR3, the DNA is TGTGCCATCAGTGAGTCCGGAGGGCGGGCTTTCTTT. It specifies CAISESGGRAFF.

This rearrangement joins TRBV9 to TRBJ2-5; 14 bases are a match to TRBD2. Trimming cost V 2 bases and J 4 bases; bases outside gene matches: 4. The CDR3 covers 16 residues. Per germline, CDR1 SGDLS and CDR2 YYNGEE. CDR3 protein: CASSVGLAGVGETQYF. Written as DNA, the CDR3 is TGTGCCAGCAGCGTGGGACTAGCGGGAGTGGGAGAGACCCAGTACTTC.

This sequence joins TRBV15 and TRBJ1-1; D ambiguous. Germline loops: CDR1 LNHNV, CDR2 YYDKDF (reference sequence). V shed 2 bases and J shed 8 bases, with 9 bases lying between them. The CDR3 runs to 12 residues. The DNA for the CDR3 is TGTGCCACCAGCAGAAAGTCTGGGGAAGCTTTCTTT. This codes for CATSRKSGEAFF.

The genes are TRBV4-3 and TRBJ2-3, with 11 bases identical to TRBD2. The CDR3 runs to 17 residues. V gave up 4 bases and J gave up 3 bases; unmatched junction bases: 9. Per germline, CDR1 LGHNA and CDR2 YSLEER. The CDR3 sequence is CASSRAALAGVTDTQYF. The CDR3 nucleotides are TGCGCCAGCAGCCGAGCCGCACTAGCGGGAGTGACAGATACGCAGTATTTT.

The CDR3 loop reads CASSLVISTEAFF. CDR3 in DNA: TGTGCCAGCAGTTTAGTGATCTCAACTGAAGCTTTCTTT. The genes are TRBV28 and TRBJ1-1; D remains ambiguous. Per the germline V gene, CDR1 is MDHEN and CDR2 is SYDVKM. V was clipped by 2 bases and J by 5 bases, with 9 bases between them. CDR3 size: 13 residues.

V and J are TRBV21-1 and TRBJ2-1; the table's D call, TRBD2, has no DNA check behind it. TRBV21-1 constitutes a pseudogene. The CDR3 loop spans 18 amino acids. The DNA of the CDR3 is TGTGCCAGCAGCTCACTTCGAGCGGATTTCACCTCCTACAATGAGCAGTTCTTC. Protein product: CASSSLRADFTSYNEQFF.

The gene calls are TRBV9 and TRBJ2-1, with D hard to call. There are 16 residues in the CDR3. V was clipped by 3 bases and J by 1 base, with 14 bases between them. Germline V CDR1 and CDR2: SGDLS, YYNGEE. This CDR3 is CASSASLLGSYNEQFF. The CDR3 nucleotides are TGTGCCAGCAGCGCTTCGCTCCTAGGGTCCTACAATGAGCAGTTCTTC.

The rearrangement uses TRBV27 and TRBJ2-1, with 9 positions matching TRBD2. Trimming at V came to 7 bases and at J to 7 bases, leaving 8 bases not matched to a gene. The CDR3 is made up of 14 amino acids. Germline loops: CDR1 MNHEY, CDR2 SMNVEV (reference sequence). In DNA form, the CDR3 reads TGTGCCAGCAACGTAGCGGGAGAAGCGAATGAGCAGTTCTTC. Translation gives CASNVAGEANEQFF.

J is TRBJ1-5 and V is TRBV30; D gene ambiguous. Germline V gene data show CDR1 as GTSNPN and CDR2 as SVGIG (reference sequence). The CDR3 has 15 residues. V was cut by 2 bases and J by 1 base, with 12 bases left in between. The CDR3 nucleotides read TGTGCCTGGAGTTATGGAGGACGGAGCAATCAGCCCCAGCATTTT. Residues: CAWSYGGRSNQPQHF.

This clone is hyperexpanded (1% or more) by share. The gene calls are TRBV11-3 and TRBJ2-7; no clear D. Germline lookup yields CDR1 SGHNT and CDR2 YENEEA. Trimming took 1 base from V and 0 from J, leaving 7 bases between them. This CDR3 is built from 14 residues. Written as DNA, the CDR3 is TGTGCCAGCAGCTTAGCCCCTAACTCCTACGAGCAGTACTTC. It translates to CASSLAPNSYEQYF.

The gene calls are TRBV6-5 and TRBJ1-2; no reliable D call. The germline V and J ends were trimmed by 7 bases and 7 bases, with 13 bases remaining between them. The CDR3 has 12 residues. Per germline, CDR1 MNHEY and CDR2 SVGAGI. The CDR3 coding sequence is TGTGCCAGCATTGATGGAATGGGTGGCTACACCTTC. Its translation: CASIDGMGGYTF.

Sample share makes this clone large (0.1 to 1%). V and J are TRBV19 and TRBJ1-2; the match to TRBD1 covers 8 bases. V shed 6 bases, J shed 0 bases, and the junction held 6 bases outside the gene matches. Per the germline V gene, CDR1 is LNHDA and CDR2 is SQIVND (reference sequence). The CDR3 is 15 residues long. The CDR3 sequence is CASRYQGASNYGYTF. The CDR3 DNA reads TGTGCCAGTAGATACCAGGGGGCGTCTAACTATGGCTACACCTTC.

CDR3 residues: CASSNTVGTGNTIYF. In DNA, the CDR3 is TGTGCCAGCAGTAATACCGTCGGAACTGGAAACACCATATATTTT. J is TRBJ1-3 and V is TRBV6-5; unclear D gene. Germline V gene lookup returns CDR1 MNHEY and CDR2 SVGAGI. Trimming took 5 bases from V and 2 from J, leaving 13 bases between them. The CDR3 extends over 15 amino acids.

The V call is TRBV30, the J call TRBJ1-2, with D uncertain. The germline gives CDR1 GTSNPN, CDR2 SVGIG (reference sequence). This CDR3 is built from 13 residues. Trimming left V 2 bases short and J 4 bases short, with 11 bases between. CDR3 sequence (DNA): TGTGCCTGGAGTCGGAGTTCTGCCTATGGCTACACCTTC. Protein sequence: CAWSRSSAYGYTF.

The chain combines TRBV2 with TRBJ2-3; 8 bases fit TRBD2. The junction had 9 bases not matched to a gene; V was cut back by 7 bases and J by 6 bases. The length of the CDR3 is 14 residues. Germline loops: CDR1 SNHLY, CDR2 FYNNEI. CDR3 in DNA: TGTGCCAGCAATCTCGGGGGGGCCTCGGATACGCAGTATTTT. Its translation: CASNLGGASDTQYF. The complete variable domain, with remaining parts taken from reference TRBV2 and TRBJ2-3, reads EPEVTQTPSHQVTQMGQEVILRCVPISNHLYFYWYRQILGQKVEFLVSFYNNEISEKSEIFDDQFSVERPDGSNFTLKIRSTKLEDSAMYFCASNLGGASDTQYFGPGTRLTVL.

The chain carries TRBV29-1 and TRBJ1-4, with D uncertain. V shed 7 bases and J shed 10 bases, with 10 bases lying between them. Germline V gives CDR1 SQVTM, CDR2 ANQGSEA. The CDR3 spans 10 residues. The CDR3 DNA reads TGCAGCGCAGAGAGTGGAAAACTGTTTTTT. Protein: CSAESGKLFF.

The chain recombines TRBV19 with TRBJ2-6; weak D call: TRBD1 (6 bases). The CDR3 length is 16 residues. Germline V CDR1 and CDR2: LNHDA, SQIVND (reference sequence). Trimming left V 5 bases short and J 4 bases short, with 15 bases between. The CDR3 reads CASSPVGATGANVLTF. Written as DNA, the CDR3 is TGTGCCAGTAGTCCCGTGGGGGCTACAGGGGCCAACGTCCTGACTTTC. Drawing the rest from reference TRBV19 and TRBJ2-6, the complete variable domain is DGGITQSPKYLFRKEGQNVTLSCEQNLNHDAMYWYRQDPGQGLRLIYYSQIVNDFQKGDIAEGYSVSREKKESFPLTVTSAQKNPTAFYLCASSPVGATGANVLTFGAGSRLTVL.

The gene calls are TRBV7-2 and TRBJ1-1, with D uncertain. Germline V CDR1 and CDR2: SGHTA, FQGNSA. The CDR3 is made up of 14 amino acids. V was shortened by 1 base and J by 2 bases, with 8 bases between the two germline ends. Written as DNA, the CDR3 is TGTGCCAGCAGCTTAGGCCCCGTCAACACTGAAGCTTTCTTT. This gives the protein CASSLGPVNTEAFF.

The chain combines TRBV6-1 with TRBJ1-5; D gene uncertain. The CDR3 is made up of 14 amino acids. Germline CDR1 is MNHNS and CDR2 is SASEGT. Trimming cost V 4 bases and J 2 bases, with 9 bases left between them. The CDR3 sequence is CASSGSMGNQPQHF. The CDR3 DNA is TGTGCCAGCAGTGGATCGATGGGCAATCAGCCCCAGCATTTT.

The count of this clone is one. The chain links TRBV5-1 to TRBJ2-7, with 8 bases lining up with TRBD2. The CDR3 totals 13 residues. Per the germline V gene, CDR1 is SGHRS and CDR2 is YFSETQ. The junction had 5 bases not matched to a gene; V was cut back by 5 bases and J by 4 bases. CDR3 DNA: TGCGCCAGCAGATATAGCGGGGCATACGAGCAGTACTTC. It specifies CASRYSGAYEQYF.

This chain's CDR3 is CAWSSLGHNYGYTF. The DNA for the CDR3 is TGTGCCTGGAGTTCCCTGGGTCACAACTATGGCTACACCTTC. The chain links TRBV30 to TRBJ1-2; D unclear. In germline, CDR1 is GTSNPN, CDR2 SVGIG (reference sequence). The V gene lost 2 bases and the J gene lost 2 bases, with 12 bases spanning the gap. CDR3 length: 14 amino acids.

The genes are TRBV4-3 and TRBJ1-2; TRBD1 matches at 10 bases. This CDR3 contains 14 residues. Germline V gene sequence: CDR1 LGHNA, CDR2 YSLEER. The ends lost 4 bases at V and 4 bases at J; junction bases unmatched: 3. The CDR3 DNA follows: TGCGCCAGCAGCCGACAGGGGGCCTCCTATGGCTACACCTTC. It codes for CASSRQGASYGYTF.

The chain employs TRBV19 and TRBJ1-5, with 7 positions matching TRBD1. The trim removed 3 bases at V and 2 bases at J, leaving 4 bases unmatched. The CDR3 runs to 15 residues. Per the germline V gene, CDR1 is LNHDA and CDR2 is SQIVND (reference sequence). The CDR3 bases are TGTGCCAGTAGTATTCCCGGGACAGGCAATCAGCCCCAGCATTTT. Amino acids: CASSIPGTGNQPQHF.

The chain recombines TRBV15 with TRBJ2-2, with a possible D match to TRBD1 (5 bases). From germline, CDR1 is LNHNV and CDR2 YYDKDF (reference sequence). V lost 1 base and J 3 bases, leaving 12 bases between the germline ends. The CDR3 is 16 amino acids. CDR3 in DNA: TGTGCCACCAGCAGAGGCAGGGTCAGGGACACCGGGGAGCTGTTTTTT. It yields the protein CATSRGRVRDTGELFF.

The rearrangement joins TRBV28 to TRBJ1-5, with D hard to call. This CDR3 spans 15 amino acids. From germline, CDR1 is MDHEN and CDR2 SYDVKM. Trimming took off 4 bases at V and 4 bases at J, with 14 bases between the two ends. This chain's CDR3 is CASSYPTHLNQPQHF. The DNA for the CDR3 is TGTGCCAGCAGTTATCCGACGCATCTGAATCAGCCCCAGCATTTT.

The CDR3 DNA reads TGCGCCAGCAGCTTGGCCAGAGCAGGGGGCACAGATACGCAGTATTTT. It codes for CASSLARAGGTDTQYF. The chain couples TRBV5-1 to TRBJ2-3; perhaps TRBD1 as D (6 bases). Germline V gene sequence: CDR1 SGHRS, CDR2 YFSETQ. V was trimmed by 0 bases and J by 1 base, leaving 12 bases between them. CDR3 length: 16 residues.

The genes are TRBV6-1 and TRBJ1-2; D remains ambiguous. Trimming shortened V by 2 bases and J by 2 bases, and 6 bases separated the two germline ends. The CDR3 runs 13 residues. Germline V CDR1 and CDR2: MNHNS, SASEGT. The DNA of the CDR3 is TGTGCCAGCAGTGAACGAAGGAACTATGGCTACACCTTC. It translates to CASSERRNYGYTF.

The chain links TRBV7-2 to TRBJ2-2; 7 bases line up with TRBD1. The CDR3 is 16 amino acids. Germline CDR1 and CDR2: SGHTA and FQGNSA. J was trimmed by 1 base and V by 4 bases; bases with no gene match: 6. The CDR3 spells CASSSVRGQNTGELFF. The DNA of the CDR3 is TGTGCCAGCAGCTCCGTTAGGGGGCAGAACACCGGGGAGCTGTTTTTT.